This T cell receptor (beta chain) is from a study of T cells and Merkel cell carcinoma outcomes. Details on this clone: Its antigen remains unknown.

Some clones are missing from TCRdb's copy, which holds only in-frame ones; the method was immunoSEQ multiplex PCR. Of approximately 10,000 clones listed, around 95% are singletons. Per germline, CDR1 GTSNPN and CDR2 SVGIG (reference sequence). This CDR3 region has 13 residues. V lost 4 bases to trimming and J lost 11 bases; unmatched junction nucleotides: 5. Regarding the study as a whole: Repertoire plus T-cell density reportedly predicted Merkel cell carcinoma outcomes.

The sample was tumor tissue from Merkel cell carcinoma. This chain connects TRBV30 to TRBJ1-4; 12 nucleotides line up with TRBD1. The source of this sequence is a human donor with Merkel cell carcinoma. Here the CDR3 reads CAWKGTGGSKLFF. Here the CDR3 DNA reads TGTGCCTGGAAAGGGACAGGGGGCAGCAAACTGTTTTTT.